The entry below describes one T cell receptor (beta chain). Antigen specificity is unknown. From germline, CDR1 is MNHEY and CDR2 SMNVEV (reference sequence). The CDR3 is 16 amino acids. Clones were read by immunoSEQ multiplex PCR, and TCRdb kept only the in-frame ones, dropping some. The table lists 60,000 to 75,000 clones, less than 90% of them singletons. This entry is derived from a study of OX40 agonist ivuxolimab in advanced cancers. The wider study: The drug used for patients, ivuxolimab, was an agonistic anti-OX40 (CD134) antibody. Partial responses occurred in Three dose-escalation patients, one with hepatocellular carcinoma and two with cutaneous melanoma.

Findings of the study overall: Averaging showed that CD8+ T cells had more expanded clones than CD4+ did. Clones of CD4+ and CD8+ blood T cells grew by week 6 at doses of 0.1 to 3.0 mg/kg.

This sample comprised CD4+ or CD8+ T cells sorted from blood, obtained in a trial of the OX40 agonist ivuxolimab. The clonotype originates from an adult with an advanced solid tumor such as melanoma, head and neck, liver or kidney cancer. The chain combines TRBV27 with TRBJ2-5, with TRBD2 identical over 7 bases. The DNA end is more similar to TRBJ2-7, so the J call may be wrong. CDR3 in DNA: TGTGCCAGCAGCCCCACGTTAGCTAGCGGTAACTACGAGCAGTACTTC. Translation gives CASSPTLASGNYEQYF.